The next 20 T cell receptor beta chains were all read from a single sample in a study of CD8 T cells in ankylosing spondylitis (dated by TCRdb to 2016 to 2017). Libraries were made using 5' RACE. The instrument was an Illumina HiSeq 2500. The public reads were run again by TCRdb, first through fastp at Q25 and then through MiXCR, and only productive beta chains were kept. Each record represents a unique CDR3 protein, reported with the most common genes and DNA among its rows. Within this sample are approximately 130,000 distinct CDR3 sequences, with roughly 8.8% of them counted one time only. The ten largest clones take up approximately 3.3% of the sample. Input material: blood, either unsorted or a sorted T cell fraction (not recorded which). The receptors stem from a male donor with ankylosing spondylitis or in good health (not recorded which).

The V and J genes are TRBV11-2 and TRBJ1-4, with D maybe TRBD1 (6 bases). Deletions cut 1 base from V and 7 bases from J, with 16 bases between. Germline V gene data show CDR1 as SGHAT and CDR2 as FQNNGV. The CDR3 runs 16 residues. CDR3 DNA sequence: TGTGCCAGCAGCTTAGTAGGAGGGCCACAGGGTGAAAAACTGTTTTTT. It is translated as CASSLVGGPQGEKLFF. Complete variable domain (other parts from reference TRBV11-2 and TRBJ1-4): EAGVAQSPRYKIIEKRQSVAFWCNPISGHATLYWYQQILGQGPKLLIQFQNNGVVDDSQLPKDRFSAERLKGVDSTLKIQPAKLEDSAVYLCASSLVGGPQGEKLFFGSGTQLSVL.

This clonotype was counted many times. The chain has TRBV20-1 and TRBJ2-2; D is uncertain. Germline V lookup: CDR1 DFQATT, CDR2 SNEGSKA (reference sequence). The CDR3 length is 12 residues. V lost 3 bases to trimming and J lost 10 bases, with 12 bases between them. This CDR3 reads CSASPREPELFF. The CDR3 DNA reads as TGCAGTGCTAGCCCCCGAGAACCGGAGCTGTTTTTT.

This clonotype was counted a few times. V and J are TRBV21-1 and TRBJ2-1. TRBV21-1 is tagged as a pseudogene. The length of the CDR3 is 16 residues. Written as DNA, the CDR3 is TGTGCCAGCAGCAAGGATGGGGGGAGCTCCTACAATGAGCAGTTCTTC. This gives the protein CASSKDGGSSYNEQFF.

This clonotype was seen repeatedly, ten times or more. This chain links TRBV7-2 with TRBJ2-7, with a weak D call TRBD2 (5 bases). The germline V gene encodes CDR1 SGHTA and CDR2 FQGNSA. This CDR3 spans 15 amino acids. The V end lost 4 bases, the J end lost 0 bases, and 13 bases lay between the germline ends. The CDR3 coding sequence is TGTGCCAGCAGCTCTACTAGGCCGAGCTCCTACGAGCAGTACTTC. Translating gives CASSSTRPSSYEQYF.

Many counts were recorded for this clonotype. The J gene is TRBJ2-2, the V gene TRBV12-3 or TRBV12-4; D is possibly TRBD2 (5 bases). V lost 3 bases to trimming and J lost 3 bases, with 8 bases between them. The CDR3 is made up of 14 amino acids. The DNA for the CDR3 is TGTGCCAGCAGTTTGGGCGGGTACACCGGGGAGCTGTTTTTT. Translating gives CASSLGGYTGELFF.

The table lists this clonotype with many counts. This rearrangement joins TRBV5-1 to TRBJ2-5; D perhaps matches TRBD1 (5 bases). V was shortened by 4 bases and J by 0 bases, with 10 bases between the two germline ends. Germline V gene lookup returns CDR1 SGHRS and CDR2 YFSETQ. This CDR3 has 14 residues. The CDR3 region is CASSPTAYQETQYF. The CDR3 coding sequence is TGCGCCAGCAGCCCGACAGCCTACCAAGAGACCCAGTACTTC.

This clonotype was detected ten times or more. The V call is TRBV7-7, the J call TRBJ2-5, with D uncertain. Deletions cut 1 base from V and 4 bases from J, with 7 bases between. In germline, CDR1 is SSHAT, CDR2 FNYEAQ (reference sequence). The CDR3 sequence is 13 residues long. DNA of the CDR3: TGTGCCAGCAGCTTAGAAGAGTTAGAGACCCAGTACTTC. Translating gives CASSLEELETQYF.

Many counts were recorded for this clonotype. J is TRBJ1-5 and V is TRBV28; no definite D call. Germline values: CDR1 MDHEN, CDR2 SYDVKM. The CDR3 is 15 amino acids. Between the trimmed V and J ends, which lost 3 bases and 0 bases, there was a span of 9 bases. The CDR3 loop reads CASSLAVNSNQPQHF. CDR3 DNA sequence: TGTGCCAGCAGTTTGGCAGTGAATAGCAATCAGCCCCAGCATTTT.

This clonotype was seen many times. CDR3 amino acids: CSANANIYGYTF. The CDR3 region has the DNA TGCAGTGCTAATGCAAATATCTATGGCTACACCTTC. The genes are TRBV20-1 and TRBJ1-2; D is ambiguous. CDR1 is DFQATT, CDR2 SNEGSKA, per germline (reference sequence). Trimming pared 4 bases from V and 4 bases from J, leaving 10 bases between. The CDR3 length is 12 residues.

This clonotype was observed a few times. V usage is TRBV5-1 and J usage is TRBJ2-1, with 12 positions matching TRBD2. Germline CDR1 reads SGHRS; CDR2 reads YFSETQ. V lost 6 bases to trimming and J lost 6 bases; unmatched junction nucleotides: 4. The CDR3 has 14 amino acids. The CDR3 region is CASTPTSGSNEQFF. The CDR3, as DNA: TGCGCCAGCACTCCGACTAGCGGGAGCAATGAGCAGTTCTTC.

Many counts were recorded for this clonotype. V gene TRBV20-1 combines with J gene TRBJ2-2; D call uncertain. Trimming removed 5 bases at V and 6 bases at J, with 22 bases between. CDR3 length equals 16 residues. Germline CDR1 and CDR2: DFQATT and SNEGSKA (reference sequence). The DNA of the CDR3 is TGCAGTGCTCCTCGCGGTGGGCTGGACCCGCCCGGGGAGCTGTTTTTT. This sequence encodes CSAPRGGLDPPGELFF.

The chain uses TRBV7-9 and TRBJ2-7, with D possibly being TRBD1 or TRBD2 (5 bases each). The CDR3 runs 14 residues. Deletions cut 5 bases from V and 3 bases from J, with 14 bases between. Germline assignment: CDR1 SEHNR and CDR2 FQNEAQ (reference sequence). CDR3 amino acids: CASSAAVGVYEQYF. CDR3 nucleotide sequence: TGTGCCAGCAGCGCAGCCGTGGGGGTCTACGAGCAGTACTTC.

This clonotype was counted a few times. The V gene is TRBV11-2, the J gene TRBJ2-5; weak D call: TRBD2 (5 bases). The V end was cut by 4 bases, the J end by 2 bases, with 14 bases between. From germline, CDR1 is SGHAT and CDR2 FQNNGV. This CDR3 contains 15 residues. The chain's CDR3 is CASSSRSGGQETQYF. CDR3 bases: TGTGCCAGCAGCTCCAGGTCAGGAGGACAAGAGACCCAGTACTTC.

In its sample, this clonotype was seen many times. This chain links TRBV20-1 with TRBJ1-4; TRBD1 might be the D (5 bases). The V gene lost 0 bases and the J gene lost 3 bases, with 17 bases spanning the gap. CDR3 length: 17 amino acids. Per germline, CDR1 DFQATT and CDR2 SNEGSKA (reference sequence). CDR3 protein: CSAREPGRRAPNEKLFF. The CDR3, as DNA: TGCAGTGCTAGAGAACCGGGACGGAGAGCCCCTAATGAAAAACTGTTTTTT.

This clonotype has ten or more counts. The CDR3 region has the DNA TGCAGTGCTAGGGACCCCTGGCTCGTCAATGAGCAGTTCTTC. This gives the protein CSARDPWLVNEQFF. The chain recombines TRBV20-1 with TRBJ2-1; D is uncertain. Trimming pared 3 bases from V and 6 bases from J, leaving 15 bases between. Germline V gives CDR1 DFQATT, CDR2 SNEGSKA (reference sequence). The CDR3 is made up of 14 amino acids.

Only a few counts were recorded for this clonotype. The V and J genes are TRBV14 and TRBJ1-1, with a tentative D call TRBD1 (6 bases). This CDR3 region has 13 residues. Trimming shortened V by 8 bases and J by 0 bases, and 10 bases separated the two germline ends. CDR1 and CDR2 (germline): SGHDN, FVKESK. The CDR3 is CASLGQMNTEAFF. The CDR3 region has the DNA TGTGCCAGCCTCGGACAGATGAACACTGAAGCTTTCTTT.

This clonotype was found many times. The rearrangement joins TRBV27 to TRBJ1-1; no definite D call. CDR1 is MNHEY, CDR2 SMNVEV, per germline (reference sequence). The CDR3 contains 15 residues. V lost 7 bases and J 0 bases, leaving 15 bases between the germline ends. The CDR3 bases are TGTGCCAGCACCCTGGGCCAAGGGATGAACACTGAAGCTTTCTTT. Protein: CASTLGQGMNTEAFF.

On this clonotype: This may arise from a read error, as a much more abundant clone is one base away. As DNA, the CDR3 is TGTGCCAGCAGCCAAACCATCCTACGCGGGGGGCTGTTTTTT. Its translation: CASSQTILRGGLFF. The chain is built from TRBV9 and TRBJ2-2; 7 bases are a match to TRBD2. In germline, CDR1 is SGDLS, CDR2 YYNGEE. This CDR3 is 14 amino acids long. The variable domain in full, with the rest retrieved from reference TRBV9 and TRBJ2-2, is DSGVTQTPKHLITATGQRVTLRCSPRSGDLSVYWYQQSLDQGLQFLIQYYNGEERAKGNILERFSAQQFPDLHSELNLSSLELGDSALYFCASSQTILRGGLFFGEGSRLTVL.

This clonotype was seen repeatedly, ten times or more. The chain has TRBV7-2 and TRBJ2-2; no clear D gene. This CDR3 region has 16 residues. Germline V gives CDR1 SGHTA, CDR2 FQGNSA. Trimming cost V 0 bases and J 2 bases, with 10 bases left between them. The CDR3 region has the DNA TGTGCCAGCAGCTTAGCGGGCCCGATAAACACCGGGGAGCTGTTTTTT. Its protein product is CASSLAGPINTGELFF.

This clonotype was counted ten times or more. The rearrangement joins TRBV12-3 or TRBV12-4 to TRBJ1-1, with 7 positions matching TRBD1. The length of the CDR3 is 17 residues. Unmatched junction bases numbered 12, after V lost 5 bases and J lost 0 bases. The CDR3, as DNA: TGTGCCAGCAGTCCCGGAACAGGGGATTACATGAACACTGAAGCTTTCTTT. This sequence encodes CASSPGTGDYMNTEAFF.